Listed below are T cell receptor beta chains from one sample, sequenced in a study of shared clonotypes between healthy human individuals. The assay was immunoSEQ multiplex PCR, and TCRdb's table has in-frame clones only and misses some. Among roughly 1,100,000 clones listed, around four fifths were seen once. Material: memory CD4+ T cells sorted from blood. The receptors originated from a man younger than 30 in good health. The CDR3 runs from the conserved cysteine through the conserved F or W. The order of the fields is clone size, V gene, J gene, D gene, CDR3 protein, CDR3 DNA. The D gene is left open where the match is weak. Clone size, where shown, is once, few, many, or a class for clones that have expanded.

.,TRBV28,TRBJ1-2,TRBD1,CASSSPRDRGGGYTF,TGTGCCAGCAGTTCCCCTCGGGACAGGGGAGGGGGCTACACCTTC
.,TRBV27,TRBJ1-1,TRBD1,CASSLPYRGWNTEAFF,TGTGCCAGCAGTTTGCCTTACAGGGGCTGGAACACTGAAGCTTTCTTT
.,TRBV11-3,TRBJ2-1,TRBD1,CASSLVSGGFDEQFF,TGTGCCAGCAGCTTAGTATCAGGGGGCTTTGATGAGCAGTTCTTC
.,TRBV5-6,TRBJ1-2,.,CASSLAFGNIYGYTF,TGTGCCAGCAGCTTGGCCTTCGGGAATATCTATGGCTACACCTTC
.,TRBV19,TRBJ1-3,TRBD1,CASRRTGTAGNTIYF,TGTGCCAGTAGGAGGACAGGAACAGCTGGAAACACCATATATTTT
.,TRBV28,TRBJ2-6,.,CASSSPQGAGANVLTF,TGTGCCAGCAGTTCACCACAGGGTGCTGGGGCCAACGTCCTGACTTTC
once,TRBV30,TRBJ1-2,TRBD1,CAWGIRTGGGYTF,TGTGCCTGGGGGATTAGGACAGGGGGAGGCTACACCTTC
.,TRBV4-1,TRBJ1-2,TRBD1,CASSPRQGDGYTF,TGCGCCAGCAGCCCCCGACAGGGTGATGGCTACACCTTC
few,TRBV5-1,TRBJ1-6,.,CASSLEAGSMSPLHF,TGCGCCAGCAGCTTGGAGGCGGGATCCATGTCACCCCTCCACTTT
.,TRBV6-5,TRBJ1-2,.,CASSQDSYGYTF,TGTGCCAGCAGCCAGGACAGCTATGGCTACACCTTC
.,TRBV7-8,TRBJ1-5,.,CASSLLPSFSSPSNQPQHF,TGTGCCAGCAGCTTGCTCCCGTCTTTCTCAAGTCCAAGCAATCAGCCCCAGCATTTT
.,TRBV2,TRBJ1-1,.,CANPGRMNTEAFF,TGTGCCAACCCTGGCAGGATGAACACTGAAGCTTTCTTT
.,TRBV5-5,TRBJ2-1,.,CASSRKQGSEQFF,TGTGCCAGCAGCCGAAAACAGGGAAGTGAGCAGTTCTTC
once,TRBV5-1,TRBJ2-7,.,CASSLTLGPEYEQYF,TGCGCCAGCAGCTTGACCCTAGGCCCCGAATACGAGCAGTACTTC
.,TRBV6-6,TRBJ2-7,.,CASSSDSTSYEQYF,TGTGCCAGCAGTTCGGACTCAACCTCCTACGAGCAGTACTTC
.,TRBV30,TRBJ2-5,TRBD2,CAWSADRAGHQETQYF,TGTGCCTGGAGTGCCGACAGAGCGGGGCACCAAGAGACCCAGTACTTC
.,TRBV6-1,TRBJ1-6,TRBD1,CASSVFRQGFSSYNSPLHF,TGTGCCAGCAGTGTATTCCGACAGGGGTTCAGCTCCTATAATTCACCCCTCCACTTT
.,TRBV13,TRBJ2-5,TRBD2,CASSSQRGGLGETQYF,TGTGCCAGCAGCTCCCAGCGGGGGGGCTTGGGAGAGACCCAGTACTTC